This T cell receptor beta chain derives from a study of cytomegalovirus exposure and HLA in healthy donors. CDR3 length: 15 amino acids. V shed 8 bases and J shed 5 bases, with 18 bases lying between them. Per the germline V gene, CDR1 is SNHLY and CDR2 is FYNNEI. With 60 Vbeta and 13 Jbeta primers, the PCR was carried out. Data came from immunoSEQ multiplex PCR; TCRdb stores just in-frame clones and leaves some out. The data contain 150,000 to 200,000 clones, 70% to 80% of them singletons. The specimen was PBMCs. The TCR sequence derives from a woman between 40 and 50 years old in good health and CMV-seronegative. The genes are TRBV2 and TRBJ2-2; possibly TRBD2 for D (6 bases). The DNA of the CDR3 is TGTGCCAGCGCCGGGACTCTGGAGGGTACCGGGGAGCTGTTTTTT. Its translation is CASAGTLEGTGELFF.